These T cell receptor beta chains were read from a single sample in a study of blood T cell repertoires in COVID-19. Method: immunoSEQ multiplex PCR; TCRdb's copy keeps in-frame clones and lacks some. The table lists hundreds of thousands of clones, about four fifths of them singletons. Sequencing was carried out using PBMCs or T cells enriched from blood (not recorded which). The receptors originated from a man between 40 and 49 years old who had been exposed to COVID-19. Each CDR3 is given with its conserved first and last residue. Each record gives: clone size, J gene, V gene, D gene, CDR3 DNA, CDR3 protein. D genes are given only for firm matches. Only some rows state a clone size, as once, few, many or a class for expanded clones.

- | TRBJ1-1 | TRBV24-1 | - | TGTGCCACCAGTGATTTCGGGGTCGCAGCTTTCTTT | CATSDFGVAAFF
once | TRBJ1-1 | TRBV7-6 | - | TGTGCCAGCAGCTCTATAGCGGAAGCTTTCTTT | CASSSIAEAFF
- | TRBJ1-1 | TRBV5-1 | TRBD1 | TGCGCCAGCAGCGGGGGACAGATGAGAGGGAACACTGAAGCTTTCTTT | CASSGGQMRGNTEAFF
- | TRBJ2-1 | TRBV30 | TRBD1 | TGTGCCTGGGACAGGGGGAGTGAGCAGTTCTTC | CAWDRGSEQFF
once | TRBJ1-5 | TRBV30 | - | TGTGCCTGGAGTACGACAGTAAGCAATCAGCCCCAGCATTTT | CAWSTTVSNQPQHF
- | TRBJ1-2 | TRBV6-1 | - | TGTGCCAGCAGTGATACCGGGTCTCTTAACTATGGCTACACCTTC | CASSDTGSLNYGYTF
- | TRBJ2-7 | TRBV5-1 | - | TGCGCCAGCAGCGCCTGGCCACTAGCCGGCGAGCAGTACTTC | CASSAWPLAGEQYF
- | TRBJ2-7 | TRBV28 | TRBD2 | TGTGCCAGCGGGGCAGGGGGACTAGCGGGACTCTACGAGCAGTACTTC | CASGAGGLAGLYEQYF
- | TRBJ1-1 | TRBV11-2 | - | TGTGCCAGCAGCACCGTCCCAGGACAACTGGTCACTGAAGCTTTCTTT | CASSTVPGQLVTEAFF
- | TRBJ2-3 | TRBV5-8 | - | TGTGCCAGCAGCTTGGTGGGCTCAGATACGCAGTATTTT | CASSLVGSDTQYF
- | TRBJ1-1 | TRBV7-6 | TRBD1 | TGTGCCAGCAGCTTAGAGACAGGGGCTGAAGCTTTCTTT | CASSLETGAEAFF
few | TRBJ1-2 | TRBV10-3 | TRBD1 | TGTGCCATCAATCGGCCTGGGACAGGGCCTCGCTATGGCTACACCTTC | CAINRPGTGPRYGYTF
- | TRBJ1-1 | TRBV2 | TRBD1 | TGTGCCAGCAGTGATCGGACAGGAATAGGTGAAGCTTTCTTT | CASSDRTGIGEAFF
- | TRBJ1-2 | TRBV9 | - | TGTGCCAGCAGCGTAGGTGGAGGCCCGTATGGCTACACCTTC | CASSVGGGPYGYTF
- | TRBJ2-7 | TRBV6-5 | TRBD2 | TGTGCCACCGCTACTAGCGGCGACTCCTACGAGCAGTACTTC | CATATSGDSYEQYF
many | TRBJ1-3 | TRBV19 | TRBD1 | TGTGCCAGCCGCCGGGACAGGGGTTTGGAAAACACCATATATTTT | CASRRDRGLENTIYF
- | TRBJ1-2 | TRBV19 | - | TGTGCCAGTAAACCGGGGGACGGCTATGGCTACACCTTC | CASKPGDGYGYTF
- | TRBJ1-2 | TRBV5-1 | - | TGCGCCAGCAGCTTGGGAGGTGTCAGGGAAATCTACACCTTC | CASSLGGVREIYTF
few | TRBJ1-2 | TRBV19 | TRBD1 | TGTGCCAGTGCGCGGGGGACAGGGACGGGCTATGGCTACACCTTC | CASARGTGTGYGYTF
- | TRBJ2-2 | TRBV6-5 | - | TGTGCCAGCGTGTCGGCGGGAACCGGGGAGCTGTTTTTT | CASVSAGTGELFF
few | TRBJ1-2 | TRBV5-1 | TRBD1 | TGCGCCAGCCGGACTCCGGGACAGAGTTATGGCTACACCTTC | CASRTPGQSYGYTF
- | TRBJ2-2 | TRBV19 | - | TGTGCCAGTAGTACGGGATTTCCGGGACACTGGAACACCGGGGAGCTGTTTTTT | CASSTGFPGHWNTGELFF
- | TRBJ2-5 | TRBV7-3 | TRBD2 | TGTGCCAGCAGCCTGACTAGCGGGAGGAAAGAGACCCAGTACTTC | CASSLTSGRKETQYF
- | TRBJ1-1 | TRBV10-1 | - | TGCGCCAGCAGGGGCGAGTTTACCGAAGCTTTCTTT | CASRGEFTEAFF
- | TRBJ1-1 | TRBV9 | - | TGTGCCAGCAGCGTAGAACCCGCTTTAGCTGAAGCTTTCTTT | CASSVEPALAEAFF
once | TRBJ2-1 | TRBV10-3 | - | TGTGCCGCCCGGACAGATCAAAATGCCTACAATGAGCAGTTCTTC | CAARTDQNAYNEQFF
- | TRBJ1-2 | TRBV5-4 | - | TGTGCCAGCAGCTTTCGCGGAGGGGAGTACTATGGCTACACCTTC | CASSFRGGEYYGYTF
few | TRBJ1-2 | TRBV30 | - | TGTGCCTGGAGCCCGGGGAGGAACTATGGCTACACCTTC | CAWSPGRNYGYTF
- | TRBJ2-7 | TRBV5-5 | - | TGTGCCAGCAGCTTGGGGCTCAGGGATCCCTACGAGCAGTACTTC | CASSLGLRDPYEQYF
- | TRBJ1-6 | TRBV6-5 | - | TGTGCCAGCAGTTACTCGGCTCAAGCGGGATCTCCCCTCCACTTT | CASSYSAQAGSPLHF
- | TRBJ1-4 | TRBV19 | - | TGTGCCAGTAGGTACAGAACCGATGAAAAACTGTTTTTT | CASRYRTDEKLFF